This TCR beta chain stems from a study of blood T cell repertoires in COVID-19. Germline V gives CDR1 ENHRY, CDR2 SYGVKD. With 1 base removed from V and 4 bases from J, the gap between germline ends came to 5 bases. The CDR3 is made up of 12 amino acids. Using immunoSEQ multiplex PCR, the repertoire was profiled, and TCRdb retains in-frame clones only, with some absent. The data show some 65,000 clones, with 90% seen just once and less than 0.55% held by the top ten. Specimen: peripheral blood. The V gene is TRBV10-3, the J gene TRBJ2-7, with D unclear. This TCR was recovered from a man between 50 and 59 years old with COVID-19, enrolled during active disease. CDR3 sequence (DNA): TGTGCCATCAGTGAGTTTCAATACGAGCAGTACTTC. It codes for CAISEFQYEQYF.